These T cell receptor beta chains were read from a single sample in a study of shared clonotypes between healthy human individuals. The protocol was immunoSEQ multiplex PCR, while the TCRdb copy is restricted to in-frame clones and leaves out a portion. The sample consists of approximately 940,000 clones, approximately 76% of them appearing once. The specimen was memory CD4+ T cells sorted from blood. These receptor sequences come from a man aged 18 to 30 in good health. Both conserved end residues are part of each CDR3. The D gene is left open where the match is weak. Clone size is given for some rows only: seen once, a few or many times, or a class if the clone is expanded.

D: NA; J: TRBJ1-5; V: TRBV5-1; size: NA; DNA: TGCGCCAGCAGCTACACGACAGGATCAAATCAGCCCCAGCATTTT; CDR3: CASSYTTGSNQPQHF
D: TRBD1; J: TRBJ2-2; V: TRBV19; size: once; DNA: TGTGCCAGTAGACAGGGGGCAGCTATCACCGGGGAGCTGTTTTTT; CDR3: CASRQGAAITGELFF
D: TRBD2; J: TRBJ2-2; V: TRBV18; size: NA; DNA: TGTGCCAGCCCACGGACTAGCGGAGCCGGGGAGCTGTTTTTT; CDR3: CASPRTSGAGELFF
D: NA; J: TRBJ1-1; V: TRBV5-8; size: NA; DNA: TGTGCCAGCAGCCCCGGGTGGGGGAACACTGAAGCTTTCTTT; CDR3: CASSPGWGNTEAFF
D: NA; J: TRBJ1-4; V: TRBV10-3; size: NA; DNA: TGTGCCATCAGTGATAAGGGGAGAACTAATGAAAAACTGTTTTTT; CDR3: CAISDKGRTNEKLFF
D: TRBD1; J: TRBJ2-2; V: TRBV11-2; size: NA; DNA: TGTGCCAGCAGCCAGATACAGGGGGACACCGGGGAGCTGTTTTTT; CDR3: CASSQIQGDTGELFF
D: TRBD1; J: TRBJ1-5; V: TRBV30; size: few; DNA: TGTGCCTGGAGTGGAGGGACAGGTAGCAATCAGCCCCAGCATTTT; CDR3: CAWSGGTGSNQPQHF
D: NA; J: TRBJ1-2; V: TRBV7-8; size: NA; DNA: TGTGCCAGCAGCTCAGGAGGGACGGACGGCTATGGCTACACCTTC; CDR3: CASSSGGTDGYGYTF
D: NA; J: TRBJ1-1; V: TRBV11-2; size: NA; DNA: TGTGCCAGCAGCGTATCAACAGGGTCGGGCACTGAAGCTTTCTTT; CDR3: CASSVSTGSGTEAFF
D: TRBD1; J: TRBJ1-2; V: TRBV25-1; size: NA; DNA: TGTGCCAGCAGCTCTCCCGGGACAGCCAACTATGGCTACACCTTC; CDR3: CASSSPGTANYGYTF
D: TRBD2; J: TRBJ2-3; V: TRBV28; size: NA; DNA: TGTGCCAGCAGTTTTGGGACTAGTATCACGCAGTATTTT; CDR3: CASSFGTSITQYF
D: NA; J: TRBJ2-7; V: TRBV6-1; size: NA; DNA: TGTGCCAGCAGTGGAGGACAAGGGTCCTACGAGCAGTACTTC; CDR3: CASSGGQGSYEQYF
D: NA; J: TRBJ1-4; V: TRBV11-2; size: once; DNA: TGTGCCAGCAGCCCGGGCTGGGGAAATGAAAAACTGTTTTTT; CDR3: CASSPGWGNEKLFF
D: NA; J: TRBJ1-4; V: TRBV4-2; size: once; DNA: TGTGCCAGCAGCCAAAACTCTGAGGGGTTGGGTGAAAAACTGTTTTTT; CDR3: CASSQNSEGLGEKLFF
D: TRBD1; J: TRBJ2-7; V: TRBV7-2; size: NA; DNA: TGTGCCAGCAGCTCGTTGGACAGGGGTTCCTACGAGCAGTACTTC; CDR3: CASSSLDRGSYEQYF
D: NA; J: TRBJ2-6; V: TRBV14; size: once; DNA: TGTGCCAGCGGGAGAGGGGCCAACGTCCTGACTTTC; CDR3: CASGRGANVLTF
D: NA; J: TRBJ2-7; V: TRBV19; size: NA; DNA: TGTGCCAGTAGTACGCCCCCGGGACCATGTCACTTC; CDR3: CASSTPPGPCHF
D: NA; J: TRBJ2-3; V: TRBV5-1; size: NA; DNA: TGCGCCAGCAGCTTAGGGGGACCTGCAGATACGCAGTATTTT; CDR3: CASSLGGPADTQYF
D: NA; J: TRBJ2-7; V: TRBV18; size: NA; DNA: TGTGCCAGCTCCCCTTCGCGAAACGAGCAGTACTTC; CDR3: CASSPSRNEQYF
D: TRBD2; J: TRBJ2-3; V: TRBV14; size: NA; DNA: TGTGCCAGCAGCCAAGGGAGGAATAGCGGGGGTACTAGCACAGATACGCAGTATTTT; CDR3: CASSQGRNSGGTSTDTQYF
D: TRBD2; J: TRBJ2-2; V: TRBV4-2; size: NA; DNA: TGTGCCAGCAGCCAAGATGTGACTAGCGGGAATCGGAACACCGGGGAGCTGTTTTTT; CDR3: CASSQDVTSGNRNTGELFF
D: NA; J: TRBJ2-2; V: TRBV2; size: NA; DNA: TGTGCCAGCAGGATTGAAGCCGGGGAGCTGTTTTTT; CDR3: CASRIEAGELFF
D: NA; J: TRBJ1-2; V: TRBV7-2; size: NA; DNA: TGTGCCAGCAGCCCAGACAGGAGCTATGGCTACACCTTC; CDR3: CASSPDRSYGYTF
D: NA; J: TRBJ1-6; V: TRBV6-6; size: NA; DNA: TGTGCCAGCAGTGACCGGGACCGAAATAATTCACCCCTCCACTTT; CDR3: CASSDRDRNNSPLHF
D: NA; J: TRBJ2-7; V: TRBV11-2; size: NA; DNA: TGTGCCAGCAGCCCCCCGACGGGAGCCTACGAGCAGTACTTC; CDR3: CASSPPTGAYEQYF
D: TRBD1; J: TRBJ1-4; V: TRBV5-1; size: NA; DNA: TGCGCCAGCAGCCCAGGGGGGATGTCAACTAATGAAAAACTGTTTTTT; CDR3: CASSPGGMSTNEKLFF
D: TRBD1; J: TRBJ2-5; V: TRBV5-1; size: NA; DNA: TGCGCCAGCAGCTTACTACAGGGGTACCAAGAGACCCAGTACTTC; CDR3: CASSLLQGYQETQYF
D: NA; J: TRBJ1-2; V: TRBV5-6; size: once; DNA: TGTGCCAGCAGCGTACCAGCGTATTCCCCTAATGACTATGGCTACACCTTC; CDR3: CASSVPAYSPNDYGYTF
D: NA; J: TRBJ2-6; V: TRBV6-6; size: NA; DNA: TGTGCCAGCGGTTCAGCCAACGTCCTGACTTTC; CDR3: CASGSANVLTF
D: NA; J: TRBJ1-5; V: TRBV6-5; size: NA; DNA: TGTGCCAGCAGGGACAGCCTAAGCAATCAGCCCCAGCATTTT; CDR3: CASRDSLSNQPQHF
D: NA; J: TRBJ2-7; V: TRBV2; size: few; DNA: TGTGCCAGCAGTGAAGGGACTGCGAGGGAGCAGTACTTC; CDR3: CASSEGTAREQYF
D: NA; J: TRBJ1-5; V: TRBV5-6; size: NA; DNA: TGTGCCAGCAGCTTGGCCAATATGGGGCGGGTAGATCAGCCCCAGCATTTT; CDR3: CASSLANMGRVDQPQHF
D: NA; J: TRBJ1-1; V: TRBV13; size: NA; DNA: TGTGCCAGCAGCTTAGGGACAGCAAGTAACACTGAAGCTTTCTTT; CDR3: CASSLGTASNTEAFF
D: NA; J: TRBJ2-7; V: TRBV5-1; size: NA; DNA: TGCGCCAGCAGCTTCAAGGGTACGACCTACGAGCAGTACTTC; CDR3: CASSFKGTTYEQYF
D: NA; J: TRBJ2-7; V: TRBV21-1; size: NA; DNA: TGTGCCAGCAGCCCTAGGAACGGGACCTGCGAGCAGTACTTC; CDR3: CASSPRNGTCEQYF
D: NA; J: TRBJ2-7; V: TRBV10-2; size: NA; DNA: TGCGCCAGCAGTGAACGCCCGGGGATCTACGAGCAGTACTTC; CDR3: CASSERPGIYEQYF
D: TRBD2; J: TRBJ2-2; V: TRBV10-1; size: NA; DNA: TGCGCCAGCAGTGGGGGACTAGCGGACACCGGGGAGCTGTTTTTT; CDR3: CASSGGLADTGELFF
D: NA; J: TRBJ2-2; V: TRBV7-9; size: NA; DNA: TGTGCCAGCAGCTTAGAACTAGCTTGGGGGACGGTGAACACCGGGGAGCTGTTTTTT; CDR3: CASSLELAWGTVNTGELFF
D: TRBD1; J: TRBJ2-3; V: TRBV7-9; size: NA; DNA: TGTGCCAGCAGCCCCATCGGGACAGTCGATACGCAGTATTTT; CDR3: CASSPIGTVDTQYF
D: NA; J: TRBJ1-6; V: TRBV27; size: NA; DNA: TGTGCCAGCAGTTTACAGGGCCGGAATTCACCCCTCCACTTT; CDR3: CASSLQGRNSPLHF
D: TRBD2; J: TRBJ2-5; V: TRBV9; size: NA; DNA: TGTGCCAGCAGCATTGGACTAGCGGAGACCCAGTACTTC; CDR3: CASSIGLAETQYF
D: NA; J: TRBJ1-2; V: TRBV6-4; size: NA; DNA: TGTGCCAGCAGTGACTCCGGGGGGCTGGGTGGCTACACCTTC; CDR3: CASSDSGGLGGYTF
D: NA; J: TRBJ2-3; V: TRBV6-5; size: NA; DNA: TGTGCCAGCAGTTACAATCTGGGCTCCCAGGAGGATACGCAGTATTTT; CDR3: CASSYNLGSQEDTQYF
D: TRBD1; J: TRBJ1-6; V: TRBV14; size: NA; DNA: TGTGCCAGCAGCCAACACACAGGGGAACGTTCACCCCTCCACTTT; CDR3: CASSQHTGERSPLHF
D: NA; J: TRBJ1-4; V: TRBV28; size: once; DNA: TGTGCCAGCAGTTCCGGGACCACTCGCGAAAAACTGTTTTTT; CDR3: CASSSGTTREKLFF
D: NA; J: TRBJ2-6; V: TRBV5-1; size: NA; DNA: TGCGCCAGCAGCCTTTTACGGAGCTCTGGGGCCAACGTCCTGACTTTC; CDR3: CASSLLRSSGANVLTF
D: TRBD2; J: TRBJ2-5; V: TRBV5-1; size: NA; DNA: TGCGCCAGCAGCCCCGACGGGACTAGTTGGGGAGAGACCCAGTACTTC; CDR3: CASSPDGTSWGETQYF
D: NA; J: TRBJ1-2; V: TRBV18; size: NA; DNA: TGTGCCAGCTCACCAGCACTTAATGATGTTGGCTACACCTTC; CDR3: CASSPALNDVGYTF
D: NA; J: TRBJ2-3; V: TRBV7-2; size: once; DNA: TGTGCCAGCAGCTTACCCTCCGCGGGGGATACGCAGTATTTT; CDR3: CASSLPSAGDTQYF
D: NA; J: TRBJ1-2; V: TRBV5-4; size: NA; DNA: TGTGCCAGCAGCTCCAGAGGGAACTATGGCTACACCTTC; CDR3: CASSSRGNYGYTF
D: NA; J: TRBJ2-5; V: TRBV10-3; size: once; DNA: TGTGCCATCAGTGAGTCTATCCTAGAGGGAGAGACCCAGTACTTC; CDR3: CAISESILEGETQYF